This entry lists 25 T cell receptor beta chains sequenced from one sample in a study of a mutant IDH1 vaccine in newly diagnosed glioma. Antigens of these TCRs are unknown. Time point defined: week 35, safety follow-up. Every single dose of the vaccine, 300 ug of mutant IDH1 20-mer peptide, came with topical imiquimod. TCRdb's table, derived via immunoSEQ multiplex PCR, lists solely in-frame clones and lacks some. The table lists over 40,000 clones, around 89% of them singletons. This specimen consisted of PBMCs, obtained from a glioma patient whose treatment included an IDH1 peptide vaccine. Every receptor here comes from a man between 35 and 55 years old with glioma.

The CDR3 nucleotides are TGCGCCAGCAGCCAAGGGGAAGGGGTAGGAGAGACCCAGTACTTC. Its translation: CASSQGEGVGETQYF. The chain employs TRBV4-1 and TRBJ2-5, with a possible D match to TRBD1 (5 bases). V lost 1 base to trimming and J lost 4 bases, with 13 bases between them. Germline CDR1 and CDR2: MGHRA and YSYEKL. CDR3 length: 15 residues.

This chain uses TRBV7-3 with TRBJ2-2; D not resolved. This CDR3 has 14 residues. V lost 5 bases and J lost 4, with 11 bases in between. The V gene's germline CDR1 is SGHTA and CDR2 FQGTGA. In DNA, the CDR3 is TGTGCCAGCAGCCTGGGAAGGGCCACCGGGGAGCTGTTTTTT. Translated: CASSLGRATGELFF.

The CDR3 protein is CASSLYGLAAQYF. The DNA of the CDR3 is TGTGCCAGCAGCTTATATGGTCTTGCGGCCCAGTACTTC. The rearrangement joins TRBV7-9 to TRBJ2-5; D gene ambiguous. Germline CDR1 SEHNR, CDR2 FQNEAQ (reference sequence). Deletions cut 2 bases from V and 9 bases from J, with 13 bases between. This CDR3 has 13 residues.

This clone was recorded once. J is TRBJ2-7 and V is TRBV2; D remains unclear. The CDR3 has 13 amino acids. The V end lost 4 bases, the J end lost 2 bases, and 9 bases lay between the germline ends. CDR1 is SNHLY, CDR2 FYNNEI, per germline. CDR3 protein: CASSADYAYEQYF. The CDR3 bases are TGTGCCAGCAGTGCTGATTACGCCTACGAGCAGTACTTC.

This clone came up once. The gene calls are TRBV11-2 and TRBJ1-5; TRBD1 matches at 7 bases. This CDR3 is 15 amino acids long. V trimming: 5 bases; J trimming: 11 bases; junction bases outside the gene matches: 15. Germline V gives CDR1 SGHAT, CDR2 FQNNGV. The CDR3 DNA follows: TGTGCCAGCAGCCCTACGACAGGGAGCGGCGTGACCCAGCATTTT. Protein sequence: CASSPTTGSGVTQHF.

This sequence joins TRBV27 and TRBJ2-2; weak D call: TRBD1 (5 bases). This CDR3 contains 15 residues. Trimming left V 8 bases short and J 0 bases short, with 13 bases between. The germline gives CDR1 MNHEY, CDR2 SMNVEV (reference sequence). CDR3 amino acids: CASCKGPTNTGELFF. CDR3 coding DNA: TGTGCCAGCTGTAAGGGGCCCACGAACACCGGGGAGCTGTTTTTT.

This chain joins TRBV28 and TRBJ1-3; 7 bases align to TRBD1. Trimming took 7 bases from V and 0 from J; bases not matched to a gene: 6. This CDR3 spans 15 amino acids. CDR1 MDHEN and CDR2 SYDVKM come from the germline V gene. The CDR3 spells CASKDRAISGNTIYF. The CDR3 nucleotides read TGTGCCAGCAAAGACAGGGCCATCTCTGGAAACACCATATATTTT.

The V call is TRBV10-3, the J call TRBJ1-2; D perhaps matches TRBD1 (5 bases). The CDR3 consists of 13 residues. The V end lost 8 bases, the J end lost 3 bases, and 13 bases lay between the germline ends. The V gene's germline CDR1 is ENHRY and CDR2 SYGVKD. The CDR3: CAISASGDYGYTF. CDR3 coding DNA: TGTGCCATCTCGGCCTCGGGGGACTATGGCTACACCTTC.

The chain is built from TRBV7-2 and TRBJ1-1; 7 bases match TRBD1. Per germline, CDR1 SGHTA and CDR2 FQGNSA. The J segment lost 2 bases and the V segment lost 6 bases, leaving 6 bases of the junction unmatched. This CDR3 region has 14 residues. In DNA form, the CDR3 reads TGTGCCAGCAGGCCGAGACAGGGTAACACTGAAGCTTTCTTT. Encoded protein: CASRPRQGNTEAFF.

The CDR3 region is CASSQERLAGGDTQYF. The DNA for the CDR3 is TGCGCCAGCAGCCAAGAGAGGCTAGCGGGAGGAGATACGCAGTATTTT. V usage is TRBV4-1 and J usage is TRBJ2-3; 11 positions agree with TRBD2. Germline CDR1 is MGHRA and CDR2 is YSYEKL. This CDR3 comprises 16 residues. The junction had 4 bases not matched to a gene; V was cut back by 0 bases and J by 5 bases.

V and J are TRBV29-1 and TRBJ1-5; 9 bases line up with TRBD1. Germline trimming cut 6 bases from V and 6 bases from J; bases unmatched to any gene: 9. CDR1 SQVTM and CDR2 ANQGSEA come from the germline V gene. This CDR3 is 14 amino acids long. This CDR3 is CSVAGQGSSQPQHF. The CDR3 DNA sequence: TGCAGCGTCGCGGGACAGGGTTCGAGTCAGCCCCAGCATTTT.

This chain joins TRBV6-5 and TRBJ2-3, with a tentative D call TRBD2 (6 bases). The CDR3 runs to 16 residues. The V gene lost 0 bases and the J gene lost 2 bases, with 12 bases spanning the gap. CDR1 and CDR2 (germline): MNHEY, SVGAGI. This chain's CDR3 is CASSYSSWGDTDTQYF. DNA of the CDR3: TGTGCCAGCAGTTACTCGAGTTGGGGGGACACAGATACGCAGTATTTT.

The CDR3 region is CASREFLIRGSSYGYTF. The CDR3 region has the DNA TGTGCCAGCAGAGAATTTTTAATCAGGGGCTCATCATATGGCTACACCTTC. V is TRBV2 and J is TRBJ1-2; the D gene is possibly TRBD1 (6 bases). The CDR3 has 17 residues. Per germline, CDR1 SNHLY and CDR2 FYNNEI. V was cut by 6 bases and J by 5 bases, with 25 bases left in between.

CDR3 coding DNA: TGTGCCAGCAGCGGAGGACAAAGCTCCTACAATGAGCAGTTCTTC. Residues: CASSGGQSSYNEQFF. The J gene is TRBJ2-1, the V gene TRBV6-6, with D perhaps being TRBD1 or TRBD2 (5 bases each). Trimming shortened V by 6 bases and J by 0 bases, and 12 bases separated the two germline ends. The CDR3 has 15 residues. CDR1 is MNHNY, CDR2 SVGAGI, per germline (reference sequence).

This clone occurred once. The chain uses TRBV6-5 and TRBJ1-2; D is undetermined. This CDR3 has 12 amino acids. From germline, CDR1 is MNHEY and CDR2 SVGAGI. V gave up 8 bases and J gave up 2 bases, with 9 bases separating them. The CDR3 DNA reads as TGTGCCAGCCGGGGTTGGAACTATGGCTACACCTTC. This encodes CASRGWNYGYTF.

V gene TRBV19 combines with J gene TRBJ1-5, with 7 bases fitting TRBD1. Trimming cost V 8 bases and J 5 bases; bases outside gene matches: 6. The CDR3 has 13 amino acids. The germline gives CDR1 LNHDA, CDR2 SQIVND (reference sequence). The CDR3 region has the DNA TGTGCCAGTTCTAGGGGGCCCTATCAGCCCCAGCATTTT. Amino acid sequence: CASSRGPYQPQHF. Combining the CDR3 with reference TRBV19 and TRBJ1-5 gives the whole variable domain DGGITQSPKYLFRKEGQNVTLSCEQNLNHDAMYWYRQDPGQGLRLIYYSQIVNDFQKGDIAEGYSVSREKKESFPLTVTSAQKNPTAFYLCASSRGPYQPQHFGDGTRLSIL.

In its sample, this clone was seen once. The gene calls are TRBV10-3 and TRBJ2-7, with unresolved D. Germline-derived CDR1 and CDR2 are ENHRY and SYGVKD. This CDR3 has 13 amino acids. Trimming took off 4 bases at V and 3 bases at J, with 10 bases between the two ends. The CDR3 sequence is CAISVESDYEQYF. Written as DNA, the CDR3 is TGTGCCATCAGTGTGGAATCTGACTACGAGCAGTACTTC.

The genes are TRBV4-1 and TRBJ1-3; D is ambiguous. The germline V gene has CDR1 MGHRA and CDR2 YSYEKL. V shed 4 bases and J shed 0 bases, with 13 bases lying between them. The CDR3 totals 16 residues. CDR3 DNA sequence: TGCGCCAGCAGCCCCGCACCCACCGGCTCTGGAAACACCATATATTTT. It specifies CASSPAPTGSGNTIYF.

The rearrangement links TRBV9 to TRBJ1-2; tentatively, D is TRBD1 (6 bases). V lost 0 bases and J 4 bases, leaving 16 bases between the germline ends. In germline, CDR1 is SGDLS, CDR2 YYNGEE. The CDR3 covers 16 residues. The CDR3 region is CASSVERPDSLYGYTF. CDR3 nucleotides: TGTGCCAGCAGCGTAGAGCGGCCGGACAGCCTCTATGGCTACACCTTC.

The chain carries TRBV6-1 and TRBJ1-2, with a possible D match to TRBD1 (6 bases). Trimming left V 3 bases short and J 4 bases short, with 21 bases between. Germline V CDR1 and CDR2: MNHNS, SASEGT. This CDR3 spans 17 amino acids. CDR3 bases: TGTGCCAGCAGTGAGCCACAGGGATCCCTCTTAATCTATGGCTACACCTTC. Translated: CASSEPQGSLLIYGYTF.

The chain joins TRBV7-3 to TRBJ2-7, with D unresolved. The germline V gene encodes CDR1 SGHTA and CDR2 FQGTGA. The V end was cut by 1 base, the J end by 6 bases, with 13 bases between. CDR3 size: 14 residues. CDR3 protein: CASSLMAGWGEQYF. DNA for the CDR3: TGTGCCAGCAGCTTAATGGCAGGATGGGGCGAGCAGTACTTC.

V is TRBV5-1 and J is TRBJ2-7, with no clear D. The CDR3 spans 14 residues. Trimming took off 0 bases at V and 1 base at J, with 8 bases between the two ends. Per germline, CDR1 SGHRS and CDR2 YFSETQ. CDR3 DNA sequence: TGCGCCAGCAGCTTGGGCAGTTCTTCCTACGAGCAGTACTTC. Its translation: CASSLGSSSYEQYF.

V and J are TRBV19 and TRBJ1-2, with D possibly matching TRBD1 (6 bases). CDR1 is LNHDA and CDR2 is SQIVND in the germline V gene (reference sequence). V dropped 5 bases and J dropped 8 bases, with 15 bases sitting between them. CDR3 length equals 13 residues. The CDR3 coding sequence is TGTGCCAGTAGTTTCTCAGGGACACCAGGCTACACCTTC. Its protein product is CASSFSGTPGYTF. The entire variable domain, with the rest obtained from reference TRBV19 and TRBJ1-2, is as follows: DGGITQSPKYLFRKEGQNVTLSCEQNLNHDAMYWYRQDPGQGLRLIYYSQIVNDFQKGDIAEGYSVSREKKESFPLTVTSAQKNPTAFYLCASSFSGTPGYTFGSGTRLTVV.

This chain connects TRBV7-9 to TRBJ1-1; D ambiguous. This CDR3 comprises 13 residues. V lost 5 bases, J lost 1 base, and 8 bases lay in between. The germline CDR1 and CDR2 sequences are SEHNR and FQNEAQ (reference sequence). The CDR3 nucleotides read TGTGCCAGCAGCACACAACCGAACACTGAAGCTTTCTTT. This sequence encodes CASSTQPNTEAFF.

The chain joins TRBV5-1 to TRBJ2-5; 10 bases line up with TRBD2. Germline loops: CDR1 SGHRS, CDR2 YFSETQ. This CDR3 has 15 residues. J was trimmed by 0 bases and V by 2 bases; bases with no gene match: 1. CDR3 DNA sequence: TGCGCCAGCAGCTTTAGCGGGGGGAACCAAGAGACCCAGTACTTC. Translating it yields CASSFSGGNQETQYF.